The 25 T cell receptor beta chains below all came from one sample that was sequenced in a study of blood T cell repertoires in COVID-19. TCRdb's table, derived via immunoSEQ multiplex PCR, lists solely in-frame clones and lacks some. Of about 190,000 clones in the sample, approximately 81% were seen once. The source material was peripheral blood. The receptors originated from a human donor in a cohort sampled during active COVID-19.

The rearrangement joins TRBV9 to TRBJ1-2, with D perhaps TRBD1 (5 bases). The germline V gene has CDR1 SGDLS and CDR2 YYNGEE. CDR3 length: 16 residues. V lost 0 bases, J lost 7 bases, and 19 bases lay in between. The CDR3: CASSVESRGESGGYTF. The DNA for the CDR3 is TGTGCCAGCAGCGTAGAATCTCGGGGGGAGTCTGGTGGCTACACCTTC. Drawing the rest from reference TRBV9 and TRBJ1-2, the complete variable domain is DSGVTQTPKHLITATGQRVTLRCSPRSGDLSVYWYQQSLDQGLQFLIQYYNGEERAKGNILERFSAQQFPDLHSELNLSSLELGDSALYFCASSVESRGESGGYTFGSGTRLTVV.

J is TRBJ2-2 and V is TRBV6-1; a weak D match, TRBD2 (6 bases). The ends were cut back, 3 bases at V and 2 bases at J, with 13 bases in the middle. The CDR3 is 16 residues long. Germline V gene sequence: CDR1 MNHNS, CDR2 SASEGT. CDR3 region: CASSEGAGLNTGELFF. As DNA, the CDR3 is TGTGCCAGCAGTGAGGGCGCGGGGCTCAACACCGGGGAGCTGTTTTTT.

In its sample, this clone was seen once. This chain links TRBV18 with TRBJ2-2; maybe TRBD1 (5 bases). This CDR3 comprises 15 residues. Trimming took 4 bases from V and 4 from J, leaving 13 bases between them. Germline V gene sequence: CDR1 KGHSH, CDR2 LQKENI. For the CDR3, the DNA is TGTGCCAGCTCACTCGTACAGGAGAGCACCGGGGAGCTGTTTTTT. Protein product: CASSLVQESTGELFF.

The chain combines TRBV5-6 with TRBJ2-6, with 10 nucleotides matching TRBD1. This CDR3 region has 18 residues. The germline CDR1 and CDR2 sequences are SGHDT and YYEEEE. The J segment lost 2 bases and the V segment lost 4 bases, leaving 9 bases of the junction unmatched. The CDR3 spells CASSELGTGAAGANVLTF. CDR3 DNA: TGTGCCAGCAGCGAACTCGGGACAGGGGCTGCTGGGGCCAACGTCCTGACTTTC.

This rearrangement joins TRBV7-9 to TRBJ1-1, with 7 bases fitting TRBD1. Germline V lookup: CDR1 SEHNR, CDR2 FQNEAQ (reference sequence). Unmatched junction bases numbered 6, after V lost 5 bases and J lost 3 bases. There are 14 residues in the CDR3. For the CDR3, the DNA is TGTGCCAGCAGCCCTAGACAGGGTGACACTGAAGCTTTCTTT. Protein: CASSPRQGDTEAFF.

With respect to this clone: Other nucleotide sequences from this sample produce the same CDR3. This chain links TRBV12-3 or TRBV12-4 with TRBJ1-3; D is unclear. This CDR3 is 13 amino acids long. The V gene lost 6 bases and the J gene lost 0 bases, with 6 bases spanning the gap. The CDR3 region is CASSRGSGNTIYF. The CDR3 nucleotides are TGTGCCAGCAGCCGAGGCTCTGGAAACACCATATATTTT.

The chain uses TRBV11-2 and TRBJ2-3; 9 bases agree with TRBD2. This CDR3 region has 16 residues. V lost 3 bases to trimming and J lost 2 bases; unmatched junction nucleotides: 6. From germline, CDR1 is SGHAT and CDR2 FQNNGV. Here the CDR3 reads CASSFSGRRATDTQYF. CDR3 DNA: TGTGCCAGCAGCTTTAGCGGGAGAAGGGCCACAGATACGCAGTATTTT.

This clone showed up just once. The V gene is TRBV19, the J gene TRBJ1-6; TRBD1 matches 9 bases. The CDR3 has 15 amino acids. Germline loops: CDR1 LNHDA, CDR2 SQIVND (reference sequence). V lost 3 bases, J lost 9 bases, and 6 bases stayed unmatched. The CDR3 spells CASSIPRQGGSPLHF. The CDR3 DNA reads as TGTGCCAGTAGTATCCCTCGACAGGGGGGTTCACCCCTCCACTTT.

This chain joins TRBV19 and TRBJ1-1; TRBD1 agrees at 7 bases. Germline V CDR1 and CDR2: LNHDA, SQIVND (reference sequence). V dropped 6 bases and J dropped 0; count of bases not matched to a gene: 7. CDR3 length: 15 residues. The CDR3 DNA is TGTGCCAGTAGGACAGGGAGTAGAGTGAACACTGAAGCTTTCTTT. Encoded protein: CASRTGSRVNTEAFF. The complete variable domain, with remaining parts taken from reference TRBV19 and TRBJ1-1, reads DGGITQSPKYLFRKEGQNVTLSCEQNLNHDAMYWYRQDPGQGLRLIYYSQIVNDFQKGDIAEGYSVSREKKESFPLTVTSAQKNPTAFYLCASRTGSRVNTEAFFGQGTRLTVV.

This chain links TRBV29-1 with TRBJ2-1; a weak D match, TRBD2 (6 bases). Trimming removed 5 bases from V and 8 bases from J, with 19 bases in between. Germline V CDR1 and CDR2: SQVTM, ANQGSEA. The length of the CDR3 is 14 residues. CDR3 nucleotide sequence: TGCAGCGTTCCCGGACTAACCGACTTCTATGAGCAGTTCTTC. It translates to CSVPGLTDFYEQFF.

On this clone: The conserved phenylalanine or tryptophan is not found at the CDR3 terminus, so this likely reflects a read error. The CDR3 reads CASNGQGAVRLNTEAFS. Written as DNA, the CDR3 is TGTGCCAGCAATGGACAGGGGGCGGTTAGGCTAAACACTGAAGCTTTCTCT. The V and J genes are TRBV27 and TRBJ1-1; 11 nucleotides match TRBD1. The CDR3 contains 17 residues. Germline loops: CDR1 MNHEY, CDR2 SMNVEV (reference sequence). The V and J ends lost 7 bases and 2 bases, in that order; junction bases with no gene match: 12.

The chain has TRBV5-1 and TRBJ1-3; D might be TRBD1 (5 bases). CDR3 length: 14 residues. CDR1 SGHRS and CDR2 YFSETQ come from the germline V gene. Trimming cost V 4 bases and J 1 base, with 9 bases left between them. CDR3 sequence: CASSPTVSGNTIYF. For the CDR3, the DNA is TGCGCCAGCAGCCCGACAGTTTCTGGAAACACCATATATTTT.

The rearrangement links TRBV3-1 (or the pseudogene TRBV3-2) to TRBJ2-5; 12 bases agree with TRBD2. The germline CDR1 and CDR2 sequences are LGHDT and YNNKEL (reference sequence). Trimming cost V 3 bases and J 1 base; bases outside gene matches: 9. The CDR3 sequence is 18 residues long. The CDR3 protein is CASSQGLAGGLRQETQYF. DNA for the CDR3: TGTGCCAGCAGCCAGGGCCTAGCGGGGGGGCTCCGCCAAGAGACCCAGTACTTC.

This clone was counted between two and nine times. V is TRBV27 and J is TRBJ2-5; a weak D match, TRBD1 (6 bases). Germline lookup yields CDR1 MNHEY and CDR2 SMNVEV (reference sequence). This CDR3 spans 15 amino acids. V was trimmed by 4 bases and J by 2 bases, leaving 14 bases between them. The CDR3 loop reads CASSSVFRGQETQYF. The CDR3 DNA follows: TGTGCCAGCAGTTCAGTATTTAGGGGGCAAGAGACCCAGTACTTC.

The chain employs TRBV19 and TRBJ1-5, with D unclear. CDR3 length: 12 amino acids. Trimming left V 10 bases short and J 5 bases short, with 12 bases between. The germline gives CDR1 LNHDA, CDR2 SQIVND (reference sequence). CDR3 sequence: CATGPGYQPQHF. The DNA for the CDR3 is TGTGCCACCGGTCCAGGCTATCAGCCCCAGCATTTT.

The V call is TRBV18, the J call TRBJ2-1; possibly TRBD1 for D (6 bases). The germline V gene encodes CDR1 KGHSH and CDR2 LQKENI. The V end was cut by 5 bases, the J end by 3 bases, with 11 bases between. The CDR3 runs 14 residues. The CDR3 sequence is CASSSGTNYNEQFF. The DNA of the CDR3 is TGTGCCAGCTCATCCGGGACAAACTACAATGAGCAGTTCTTC.

J is TRBJ2-3 and V is TRBV4-2; 9 positions match TRBD2. Per germline, CDR1 LGHNA and CDR2 YNFKEQ. V was clipped by 6 bases and J by 7 bases; unmatched bases: 8. This CDR3 comprises 14 residues. The CDR3 DNA reads TGTGCCAGCAGTGGGGGCGGGGGGGTATATACGCAGTATTTT. Translation: CASSGGGGVYTQYF.

This chain uses TRBV29-1 with TRBJ1-2; no firm D call. Germline V gives CDR1 SQVTM, CDR2 ANQGSEA. V dropped 7 bases and J dropped 7 bases, with 13 bases sitting between them. The CDR3 length is 11 residues. This CDR3 reads CSGSGSLGYTF. CDR3 bases: TGCAGCGGTTCAGGTTCTCTTGGCTACACCTTC. Full variable domain (outside the CDR3, taken from reference TRBV29-1 and TRBJ1-2): SAVISQKPSRDICQRGTSLTIQCQVDSQVTMMFWYRQQPGQSLTLIATANQGSEATYESGFVIDKFPISRPNLTFSTLTVSNMSPEDSSIYLCSGSGSLGYTFGSGTRLTVV.

The DNA of the CDR3 is TGTGCCAGCAGCGCAGGACAGACGGCTTTCTTT. Its protein is CASSAGQTAFF. The chain has TRBV11-3 and TRBJ1-1; tentative D call: TRBD1 (6 bases). From germline, CDR1 is SGHNT and CDR2 YENEEA. V lost 5 bases, J lost 11 bases, and 12 bases lay in between. The CDR3 is 11 amino acids.

The CDR3 DNA follows: TGCAGCGTTGTCGACTTGAACACTGAAGCTTTCTTT. Translating gives CSVVDLNTEAFF. The genes are TRBV29-1 and TRBJ1-1, with D uncertain. Trimming took off 4 bases at V and 0 bases at J, with 6 bases between the two ends. The CDR3 totals 12 residues. Germline V CDR1 and CDR2: SQVTM, ANQGSEA.

V gene TRBV12-2 combines with J gene TRBJ2-1; TRBD2, the table's D call, lacks a check against the DNA. TRBV12-2 is a recognized pseudogene. This CDR3 is built from 15 residues. Here the CDR3 DNA reads TGTGCAAGTCCCCTAAGCGGGAGGGCCTCCTCTGAGCAGTTCTTC. It specifies CASPLSGRASSEQFF.

This clone was recorded at least ten times. The chain employs TRBV6-4 and TRBJ1-1, with D possibly being TRBD1 (6 bases). The CDR3 sequence is 13 residues long. CDR1 is MRHNA and CDR2 is SNTAGT in the germline V gene. V was clipped by 6 bases and J by 5 bases, with 13 bases between them. CDR3 region: CASSLDQGTEAFF. The CDR3 DNA follows: TGTGCCAGCAGCTTAGACCAGGGGACTGAAGCTTTCTTT.

The chain combines TRBV5-1 with TRBJ2-1; maybe TRBD1 (5 bases). Between the trimmed V and J ends, which lost 3 bases and 4 bases, there was a span of 14 bases. From germline, CDR1 is SGHRS and CDR2 YFSETQ. The CDR3 totals 15 residues. CDR3 loop: CASSSAGRLYNEQFF. The CDR3 DNA reads TGCGCCAGCAGCTCCGCAGGGCGCCTGTACAATGAGCAGTTCTTC.

The J gene is TRBJ1-2, the V gene TRBV19, with a tentative D call TRBD1 (6 bases). Germline V lookup: CDR1 LNHDA, CDR2 SQIVND (reference sequence). V shed 6 bases and J shed 4 bases, with 12 bases lying between them. This CDR3 comprises 13 residues. The CDR3 reads CASRQGPTYGYTF. The CDR3 nucleotides are TGTGCCAGTAGACAGGGACCGACCTATGGCTACACCTTC.

The chain recombines TRBV6-5 with TRBJ1-2, with D possibly TRBD1 on 5 matching bases. V was clipped by 8 bases and J by 4 bases, with 14 bases between them. Germline lookup yields CDR1 MNHEY and CDR2 SVGAGI. This CDR3 region has 13 residues. CDR3 bases: TGTGCCAGCGGCTCAGGGCGTCTCTATGGCTACACCTTC. It is translated as CASGSGRLYGYTF.